Below, 10 T cell receptor beta chains from the same sample are listed, as sequenced in a study of radiotherapy plus CTLA-4 blockade in lung cancer. The repertoire was sequenced with immunoSEQ multiplex PCR; TCRdb's copy has only in-frame clones and lacks some. Counted here are around 40,000 clones, just over 85% occurring once; the ten biggest clones make up 22%. The starting material was peripheral blood, obtained from a patient treated with radiotherapy plus ipilimumab. The receptors here all came from a human donor with non-small cell lung cancer whose response to radiotherapy plus ipilimumab could not be evaluated.

The genes are TRBV5-1 and TRBJ2-5, with TRBD2 as a possible D gene (6 bases). The J call is uncertain, as TRBJ2-7 better fits the DNA end. CDR3 size: 13 residues. Germline CDR1 SGHRS, CDR2 YFSETQ. The CDR3 sequence is CASSFREVDEQYF. As DNA, the CDR3 is TGCGCCAGCAGCTTTAGGGAGGTCGACGAGCAGTACTTC.

This clone was picked up one time. The genes are TRBV5-6 and TRBJ2-7; D remains ambiguous. CDR1 and CDR2 from the germline V gene are SGHDT and YYEEEE. The length of the CDR3 is 14 residues. V lost 2 bases to trimming and J lost 6 bases, with 15 bases between them. CDR3 sequence (DNA): TGTGCCAGCAGCTTCCAAACCCCACCCGGCGAGCAGTACTTC. This encodes CASSFQTPPGEQYF.

The chain employs TRBV2 and TRBJ2-1, with 10 bases aligning to TRBD2. The V and J ends lost 8 bases and 6 bases, in that order; junction bases with no gene match: 7. Germline lookup yields CDR1 SNHLY and CDR2 FYNNEI. This CDR3 has 14 residues. The CDR3 here is CASLSGGAGNEQFF. CDR3 coding DNA: TGTGCCAGCCTAAGCGGGGGGGCGGGCAATGAGCAGTTCTTC.

The V gene is TRBV28, the J gene TRBJ2-3, with TRBD2 as a possible D gene (6 bases). Germline CDR1 and CDR2: MDHEN and SYDVKM. Trimming took off 5 bases at V and 4 bases at J, with 22 bases between the two ends. The CDR3 extends over 17 amino acids. CDR3 in amino acids: CASSASSGVISADTQYF. CDR3 bases: TGTGCCAGCAGTGCTAGTTCGGGAGTGATTTCGGCAGATACGCAGTATTTT.

The chain's CDR3 is CASGLGAVGNTQYF. The CDR3 DNA follows: TGTGCTAGTGGTTTGGGGGCGGTCGGGAATACGCAGTATTTT. The chain carries TRBV12-5 and TRBJ2-3, with D tentatively TRBD2 (5 bases). The CDR3 is 14 residues long. Trimming removed 1 base from V and 7 bases from J, with 12 bases in between. The V gene's germline CDR1 is LGHNT and CDR2 FRNRAP.

The gene calls are TRBV27 and TRBJ1-4; D remains ambiguous. Germline loops: CDR1 MNHEY, CDR2 SMNVEV (reference sequence). The CDR3 totals 19 residues. Trimming stripped 0 bases from V and 0 bases from J, with 17 bases between. The CDR3 spells CASSLSSRREKATNEKLFF. CDR3 nucleotides: TGTGCCAGCAGTTTATCGAGCAGGAGGGAGAAGGCAACTAATGAAAAACTGTTTTTT.

The V gene is TRBV5-1, the J gene TRBJ2-3; D remains ambiguous. In germline, CDR1 is SGHRS, CDR2 YFSETQ. The CDR3 contains 15 residues. Trimming stripped 2 bases from V and 1 base from J, with 11 bases between. The CDR3: CASSFVYRGTDTQYF. The CDR3 DNA is TGCGCCAGCAGCTTTGTGTACAGAGGCACAGATACGCAGTATTTT.

This chain joins TRBV4-2 and TRBJ1-5, with TRBD1 identical over 9 bases. The CDR3 spans 16 residues. Germline V lookup: CDR1 LGHNA, CDR2 YNFKEQ. J gave up 6 bases and V 0 bases, and 6 bases lay outside the gene matches. The CDR3 DNA sequence: TGTGCCAGCAGCCAAGATCCACAGGGGGCGACTCAGCCCCAGCATTTT. Amino acid sequence: CASSQDPQGATQPQHF.

The rearrangement joins TRBV19 to TRBJ2-1, with 14 nucleotides matching TRBD2. V shed 4 bases and J 9 bases; nucleotides not matched to a gene: 2. The CDR3 length is 14 residues. Looked up from germline, CDR1 is LNHDA and CDR2 is SQIVND (reference sequence). Here the CDR3 DNA reads TGTGCCAGTAGTAAGACTAGCGGGAGGGGTGAGCAGTTCTTC. Translation gives CASSKTSGRGEQFF.

This chain connects TRBV5-6 to TRBJ1-2; D remains ambiguous. The CDR3 is 13 residues long. Trimming removed 4 bases from V and 8 bases from J, with 15 bases in between. Looked up from germline, CDR1 is SGHDT and CDR2 is YYEEEE. As DNA, the CDR3 is TGTGCCAGCAGCCTTATGACACAGTTCGGCTACACCTTC. Translating it yields CASSLMTQFGYTF.